The present entry profiles one T cell receptor beta chain with its context. V lost 1 base to trimming and J lost 4 bases, with 11 bases between them. The CDR3 covers 14 residues. The germline gives CDR1 SGHTA, CDR2 FQGNSA. The sample belongs to a study of blood T cell repertoires in COVID-19. Study-wide background: Whether acute or convalescent, the COVID-19 samples came from the United States, Italy and Spain. Sources were T cells, B-cell-depleted T cells, or PBMCs; the material itself was cDNA or gDNA.

In the authors' methods: Researchers report that nucleated cell counts were estimated from reference gene primer amplification. Clones were read by immunoSEQ multiplex PCR, and TCRdb kept only the in-frame ones, dropping some. V and J calls and clone size are as listed in that table; D and trimming were resolved from the DNA. Among around 9,700 clones listed, roughly 80% were seen once. The sequence came from a man between 65 and 80 years old with active COVID-19. This chain links TRBV7-2 with TRBJ2-7, with D hard to call. The sample was peripheral blood. The CDR3 region is CASSLDASRYEQYF. CDR3 sequence (DNA): TGTGCCAGCAGCTTAGACGCTTCCAGGTACGAGCAGTACTTC.